The entry below describes one TCR beta chain. One end of the junction is discordant with germline, which a read error may explain. Using a J-beta primer mix together with a sample-barcoded 5' primer, a second PCR was run for about 6 to 12 cycles. TCRdb ran MiXCR on the 5' RACE reads and lists one entry per CDR3 protein. The sample holds fewer than 900,000 distinct CDR3 sequences; 35% to 40% are singletons and the top ten take roughly 13%. The data derive from a study of blood T cells in healthy people across ages. Sequencing used blood. The clonotype was recovered from a man between 18 and 35 years old in good health.

CDR3 loop: CASRLDTDTQYF. CDR3 nucleotides: TGTGCCAGCAGGTTAGACACAGATACGCAGTATTTT. The V call is TRBV7-2, the J call TRBJ2-3, with D unresolved. The CDR3 contains 12 residues. From germline, CDR1 is SGHTA and CDR2 FQGNSA.